The clone carrying this TCR beta chain turned up a few times. Patients newly diagnosed with hyperthyroidism, under 2 months' duration, were aged 18 to 65, the study reports. Clinical symptoms and serum thyroxine were used for diagnosis; TRAb, thyroid ultrasound and orbital computed tomography were also relied on. The CDR3 is made up of 14 amino acids. Germline CDR1 reads SGDLS; CDR2 reads YYNGEE. Trimming left V 3 bases short and J 7 bases short, with 17 bases between. Scientists amplified the TCR beta CDR3 regions from RNA transcripts. First-round RT-PCR relied on HTBI primers, and a second-round multiplex PCR came next. TCRdb analysed the multiplex PCR reads with MiXCR anew, one entry per CDR3 protein. Of hundreds of thousands of distinct CDR3 sequences listed, about 20% are singletons. The data were obtained in a study of Graves' ophthalmopathy and Graves' hyperthyroidism.

The sequenced sample was peripheral blood. V gene TRBV9 combines with J gene TRBJ2-7, with D unresolved. The receptor was isolated from a young woman with stable Graves' hyperthyroidism. Some clones in this sample may be carry-over from other donors' samples. CDR3 bases: TGTGCCAGCAGCGCGGCCTCCAATTATGGGGAGCAGTACTTC. It yields the protein CASSAASNYGEQYF.